These 12 T cell receptor beta chains were sequenced from one sample in a study of blood T cells in healthy people across ages. A second PCR of roughly 6 to 12 cycles used a sample-barcoded 5' primer and a J-beta primer mix. TCRdb reprocessed the 5' RACE reads via MiXCR and lists one record per CDR3 protein. The sample consists of roughly 1,300,000 distinct CDR3 sequences, approximately 60% of them appearing once. Sequenced: blood. The receptor set was obtained from a man between 18 and 29 years old in good health.

The chain combines TRBV27 with TRBJ2-6; D is uncertain. V was trimmed by 8 bases and J by 1 base, leaving 6 bases between them. Per germline, CDR1 MNHEY and CDR2 SMNVEV (reference sequence). The CDR3 has 13 amino acids. CDR3 residues: CASCYSGANVLTF. The CDR3 region has the DNA TGTGCCAGCTGCTATTCTGGGGCCAACGTCCTGACTTTC.

This chain links TRBV7-9 with TRBJ1-4; 8 nucleotides agree with TRBD1. This CDR3 spans 16 amino acids. In germline, CDR1 is SEHNR, CDR2 FQNEAQ (reference sequence). The J segment lost 4 bases and the V segment lost 5 bases, leaving 9 bases of the junction unmatched. CDR3: CASSHQGAGGNEKLFF. As DNA, the CDR3 is TGTGCCAGCAGCCATCAGGGGGCTGGGGGTAATGAAAAACTGTTTTTT.

The rearrangement links TRBV6-6 to TRBJ1-1, with a possible D match to TRBD1 (5 bases). The V and J ends lost 5 bases and 6 bases respectively, with 13 bases between them. This CDR3 is built from 13 residues. Per germline, CDR1 MNHNY and CDR2 SVGAGI (reference sequence). In DNA, the CDR3 is TGTGCCAGCAGTAACGGGGGTAAGGCTGAAGCTTTCTTT. Translated, it gives CASSNGGKAEAFF.

Only a few counts were recorded for this clonotype. The CDR3 is CASRIQGPQRSEQFF. The CDR3 DNA is TGCGCCAGCCGAATACAGGGTCCCCAACGAAGTGAGCAGTTCTTC. This rearrangement joins TRBV5-1 to TRBJ2-1, with a possible D match to TRBD1 (6 bases). The CDR3 is made up of 15 amino acids. Germline V CDR1 and CDR2: SGHRS, YFSETQ. V was cut by 7 bases and J by 9 bases, with 23 bases left in between.

The rearrangement links TRBV11-2 to TRBJ1-2; possibly TRBD1 for D (5 bases). Germline V gene lookup returns CDR1 SGHAT and CDR2 FQNNGV. The CDR3 loop spans 14 amino acids. Trimming took off 8 bases at V and 7 bases at J, with 20 bases between the two ends. CDR3 bases: TGTGCCAGCGAGCCCTACAGGCCCTCCCCTGGCTACACCTTC. Amino acids: CASEPYRPSPGYTF.

The CDR3 protein is CASSYEAEPQEQVDEQFF. CDR3 in DNA: TGTGCCAGCAGTTACGAAGCTGAGCCACAGGAGCAAGTCGATGAGCAGTTCTTC. V is TRBV6-5 and J is TRBJ2-1; TRBD1 is a possible D gene (5 bases). The germline V and J ends were trimmed by 2 bases and 8 bases, with 25 bases remaining between them. Germline CDR1 is MNHEY and CDR2 is SVGAGI. There are 18 residues in the CDR3.

V usage is TRBV4-3 and J usage is TRBJ2-5, with TRBD1 matching 8 bases. The DNA end is a closer match to TRBJ2-7, so the J assignment may be wrong. The length of the CDR3 is 15 residues. Germline CDR1 is LGHNA and CDR2 is YSLEER. DNA of the CDR3: TGCGCCAGCAGCGCTGGACAGGGAGGTTCGGACGAGCAGTACTTC. Encoded protein: CASSAGQGGSDEQYF.

This clonotype was found a few times. The chain uses TRBV7-8 and TRBJ2-3, with 12 bases lining up with TRBD2. In germline, CDR1 is SGHVS, CDR2 FQNEAQ. V shed 3 bases and J 6 bases; nucleotides not matched to a gene: 7. The CDR3 is 16 residues long. The CDR3 DNA is TGTGCCAGCAGCTTGGGGACTAGCGGGTGGGGGGATACGCAGTATTTT. Translated, it gives CASSLGTSGWGDTQYF.

The gene calls are TRBV6-1 and TRBJ2-7; D is unclear. Germline V gene lookup returns CDR1 MNHNS and CDR2 SASEGT. The V and J ends lost 6 bases and 4 bases respectively, with 16 bases between them. The CDR3 is made up of 14 amino acids. The CDR3 sequence is CASRERVPPYEQYF. CDR3 DNA sequence: TGTGCCAGCAGGGAACGGGTCCCACCTTACGAGCAGTACTTC.

V and J are TRBV28 and TRBJ2-7; D is perhaps TRBD1 (7 bases). V was cut by 6 bases and J by 1 base, with 19 bases left in between. The germline CDR1 and CDR2 sequences are MDHEN and SYDVKM. The CDR3 has 16 amino acids. The CDR3 sequence: CASRGGGRTYSYEQYF. For the CDR3, the DNA is TGTGCCAGCAGAGGAGGGGGCAGGACTTATTCCTACGAGCAGTACTTC.

This chain links TRBV28 with TRBJ1-1; a possible D gene is TRBD1 (5 bases). With 5 bases removed from V and 1 base from J, the gap between germline ends came to 14 bases. Germline values: CDR1 MDHEN, CDR2 SYDVKM. The CDR3 runs to 15 residues. CDR3 in amino acids: CASSRSGWGNTEAFF. The CDR3 bases are TGTGCCAGCAGTCGGTCAGGGTGGGGGAACACTGAAGCTTTCTTT.

V is TRBV28 and J is TRBJ1-6; D is undetermined. CDR1 and CDR2 (germline): MDHEN, SYDVKM. V was clipped by 5 bases and J by 4 bases, with 15 bases between them. The CDR3 length is 16 residues. The CDR3 protein is CASSHALDKYNSPLHF. DNA of the CDR3: TGTGCCAGCAGTCACGCACTGGATAAATATAATTCACCCCTCCACTTT.